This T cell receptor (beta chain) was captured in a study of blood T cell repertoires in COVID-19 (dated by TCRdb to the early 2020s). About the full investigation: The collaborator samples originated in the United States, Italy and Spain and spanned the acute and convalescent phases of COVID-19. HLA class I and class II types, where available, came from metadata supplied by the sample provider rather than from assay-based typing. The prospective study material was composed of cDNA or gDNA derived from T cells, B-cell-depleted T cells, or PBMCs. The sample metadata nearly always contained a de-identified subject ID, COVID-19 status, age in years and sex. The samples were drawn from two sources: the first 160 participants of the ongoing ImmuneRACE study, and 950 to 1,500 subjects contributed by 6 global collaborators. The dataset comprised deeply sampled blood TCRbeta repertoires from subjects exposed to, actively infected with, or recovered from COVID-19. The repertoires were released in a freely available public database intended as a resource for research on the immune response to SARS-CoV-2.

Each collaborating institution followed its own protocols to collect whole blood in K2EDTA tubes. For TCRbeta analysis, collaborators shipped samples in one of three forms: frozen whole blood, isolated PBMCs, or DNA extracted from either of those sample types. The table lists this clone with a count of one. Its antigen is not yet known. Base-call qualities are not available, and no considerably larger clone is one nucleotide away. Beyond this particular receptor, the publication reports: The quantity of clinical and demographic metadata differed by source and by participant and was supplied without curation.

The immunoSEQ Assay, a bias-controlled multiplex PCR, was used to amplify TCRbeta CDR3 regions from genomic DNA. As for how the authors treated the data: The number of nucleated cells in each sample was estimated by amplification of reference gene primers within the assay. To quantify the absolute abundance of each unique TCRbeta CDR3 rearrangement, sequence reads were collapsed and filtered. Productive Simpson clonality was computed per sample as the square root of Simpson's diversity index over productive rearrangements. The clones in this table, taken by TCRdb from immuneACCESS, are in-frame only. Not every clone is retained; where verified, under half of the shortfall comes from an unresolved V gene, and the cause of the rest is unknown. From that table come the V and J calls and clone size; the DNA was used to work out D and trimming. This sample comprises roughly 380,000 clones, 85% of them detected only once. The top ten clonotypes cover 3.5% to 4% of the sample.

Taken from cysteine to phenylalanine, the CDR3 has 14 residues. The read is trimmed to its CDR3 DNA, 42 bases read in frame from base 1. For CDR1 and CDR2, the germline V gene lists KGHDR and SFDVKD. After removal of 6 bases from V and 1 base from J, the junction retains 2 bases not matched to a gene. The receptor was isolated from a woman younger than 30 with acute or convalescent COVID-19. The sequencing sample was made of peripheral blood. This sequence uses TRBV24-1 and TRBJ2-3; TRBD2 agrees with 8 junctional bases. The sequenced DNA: TGTGCCACCAGTCATAGCGGGGGCACAGATACGCAGTATTTT. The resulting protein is CATSHSGGTDTQYF.